The clone carrying this T cell receptor beta chain showed up just a few times. The CDR3 contains 14 residues. J lost 2 bases, V lost 6 bases, and 7 bases had no gene match. Germline V gene lookup returns CDR1 MNHEY and CDR2 SMNVEV (reference sequence). The data originate from a study of cytomegalovirus exposure and HLA in healthy donors. The repertoire was sequenced with immunoSEQ multiplex PCR; TCRdb's copy has only in-frame clones and lacks some. This table has roughly 120,000 clones, about 82% appearing once. The chain couples TRBV27 to TRBJ2-7, with 7 bases matching TRBD1. The sequenced material came from PBMCs. This TCR was sampled from a man in his late teens or twenties in good health and CMV-seronegative. CDR3 DNA sequence: TGTGCCAGCAGACTCACAGGGGTTCCCTACGAGCAGTACTTC. This sequence encodes CASRLTGVPYEQYF.